This TCR beta chain was found in a study of control samples from healthy donors and cancer patients. Trimming cost V 7 bases and J 1 base; bases outside gene matches: 7. The CDR3 spans 14 residues. Looked up from germline, CDR1 is SGHRS and CDR2 is YFSETQ. Assay used: immunoSEQ multiplex PCR; TCRdb lists only in-frame clones, some missing. The top ten hold around 7.6% of the sample, which has 130,000 or so clones, about nine tenths seen once. The clonotype originates from a middle-aged man with head and neck cancer. The V gene is TRBV5-1, the J gene TRBJ2-7, with 8 bases lining up with TRBD2. The sequencing sample was made of PBMCs. The CDR3 protein is CASSPGTSSYEQYF. CDR3 DNA: TGCGCCAGCTCCCCCGGGACTAGTTCCTACGAGCAGTACTTC.